Detailed here is one TCR beta chain. What it binds is unknown. A second roughly 6 to 11 cycle PCR used barcoded and J-beta primers. Template switching added a 12-random-nucleotide identifier to every cDNA molecule. From the 5' RACE reads, TCRdb called clonotypes with MiXCR, one entry per CDR3 protein. The sample contains about 1.1 million distinct CDR3 sequences, under 40% of which appear only once. The sample belongs to a study of blood T cells in healthy people across ages. Study-wide findings and caveats: Naive T cell percentage showed a strong correlation with TCR beta diversity.

Germline V gene data show CDR1 as SGHRS and CDR2 as YFSETQ. The CDR3 has 13 amino acids. The germline V and J ends were trimmed by 4 bases and 6 bases, with 13 bases remaining between them. The receptor was isolated from a man aged 18 to 29 in good health. The sequencing input was blood. The chain is built from TRBV5-1 and TRBJ1-1, with D maybe TRBD1 (5 bases). This CDR3 is CASSPGGGAEAFF. DNA of the CDR3: TGCGCCAGCAGCCCTGGGGGTGGGGCTGAAGCTTTCTTT.